This TCR beta chain was sequenced for a study of cytomegalovirus exposure and HLA in healthy donors. V lost 8 bases, J lost 6 bases, and 10 bases stayed unmatched. CDR1 and CDR2 from the germline V gene are MNHEY and SVGAGI. This CDR3 spans 14 amino acids. The study's findings and limits: Earlier findings revealed that most TCR beta V segments proved productive either about 87% or about 30% of the time. When analyzed later, a missense DCLRE1C variant was found to be linked to TCR beta V- and J-gene trimming. In a later analysis, an Asian-associated ancestry cluster reportedly showed fewer N-insertions than the approximately 610-donor mean.

Both 60 Vbeta primers and 13 Jbeta primers went into the PCR. Measured with immunoSEQ multiplex PCR; TCRdb has only the in-frame clones, and not every one. The table includes roughly 250,000 clones, approximately 85% detected once. About this clone itself: Its antigen is unidentified.

Sequencing was done on a sample of PBMCs. This chain links TRBV6-5 with TRBJ2-7; 10 positions match TRBD2. This TCR derives from a woman between 40 and 55 years old in good health and CMV-seropositive. CDR3 sequence: CASCRTSGIPEQYF. The CDR3, as DNA: TGTGCCAGCTGCCGAACTAGCGGGATACCCGAGCAGTACTTC.